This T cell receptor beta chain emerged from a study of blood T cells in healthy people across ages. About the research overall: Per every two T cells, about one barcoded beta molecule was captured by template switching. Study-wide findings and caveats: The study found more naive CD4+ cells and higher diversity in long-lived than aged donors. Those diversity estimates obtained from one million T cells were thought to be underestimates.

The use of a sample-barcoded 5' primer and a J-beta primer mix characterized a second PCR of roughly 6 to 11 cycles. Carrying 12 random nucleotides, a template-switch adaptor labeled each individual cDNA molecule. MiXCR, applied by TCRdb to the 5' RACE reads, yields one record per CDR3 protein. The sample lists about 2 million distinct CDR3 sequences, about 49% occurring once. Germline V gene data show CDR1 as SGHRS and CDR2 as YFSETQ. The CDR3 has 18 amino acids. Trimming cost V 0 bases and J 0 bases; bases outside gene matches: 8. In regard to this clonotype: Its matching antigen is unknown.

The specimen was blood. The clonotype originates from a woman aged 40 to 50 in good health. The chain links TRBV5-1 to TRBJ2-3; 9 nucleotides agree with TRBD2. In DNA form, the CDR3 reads TGCGCCAGCAGCTTGGATAGCGGGGGACGACTAAGCACAGATACGCAGTATTTT. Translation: CASSLDSGGRLSTDTQYF.